Below, 13 T cell receptor beta chains from the same sample are listed, as sequenced in a study of blood T cell repertoires in COVID-19. Clones were read by immunoSEQ multiplex PCR, and TCRdb kept only the in-frame ones, dropping some. The data hold 150,000 to 200,000 clones, with 80% to 85% observed a single time. Material: peripheral blood. Receptor source: a human donor with acute or convalescent COVID-19. The donor label of this sample is uncertain.

J is TRBJ1-1 and V is TRBV10-2, with D tentatively TRBD1 (6 bases). The CDR3 is made up of 15 amino acids. CDR1 and CDR2 from the germline V gene are WSHSY and SAAADI. Trimming removed 4 bases from V and 1 base from J, with 13 bases in between. The CDR3 protein is CASSGWDIGNTEAFF. The CDR3 nucleotides read TGCGCCAGCAGTGGATGGGACATCGGGAACACTGAAGCTTTCTTT.

This chain connects TRBV2 to TRBJ2-3; 10 bases agree with TRBD1. V shed 4 bases, J shed 5 bases, and the junction held 3 bases outside the gene matches. The CDR3 consists of 14 residues. Germline lookup yields CDR1 SNHLY and CDR2 FYNNEI. This CDR3 reads CASSVTGGVDTQYF. In DNA, the CDR3 is TGTGCCAGCAGTGTGACAGGGGGCGTAGATACGCAGTATTTT.

V is TRBV9 and J is TRBJ1-5; TRBD1 is a possible D gene (5 bases). The germline V gene encodes CDR1 SGDLS and CDR2 YYNGEE. V lost 4 bases to trimming and J lost 6 bases, with 14 bases between them. The CDR3 sequence is 14 residues long. CDR3 amino acids: CASSLRRGVQPQHF. The DNA of the CDR3 is TGTGCCAGCAGCCTTCGACGGGGGGTTCAGCCCCAGCATTTT.

The CDR3 DNA sequence: TGTGCCAGCAGCAAAAGCGTGGCCGGAACAGGGTTGGACGAAAAACTGTTTTTT. Translated: CASSKSVAGTGLDEKLFF. The V call is TRBV21-1, the J call TRBJ1-4; TRBD1, as called in the table, went unchecked against the DNA. TRBV21-1 is designated a pseudogene. The CDR3 length is 18 residues.

The V and J genes are TRBV6-5 and TRBJ1-2; possible D gene TRBD1, 5 bases. The CDR3 consists of 12 residues. V lost 7 bases and J lost 6, with 12 bases in between. Germline CDR1 is MNHEY and CDR2 is SVGAGI. The CDR3 DNA sequence: TGTGCCAGCACCGGAGGGGAGGATGGCTACACCTTC. The encoded protein is CASTGGEDGYTF.

The chain couples TRBV3-1 (or the pseudogene TRBV3-2) to TRBJ2-1; TRBD1 is a possible D gene (6 bases). CDR1 and CDR2 from the germline V gene are LGHDT and YNNKEL (reference sequence). CDR3 length equals 17 residues. V lost 5 bases and J 2 bases, leaving 19 bases between the germline ends. In DNA, the CDR3 is TGTGCCAGCAGCGCATGGGAAGGCAGGGGCGCCTACAATGAGCAGTTCTTC. It yields the protein CASSAWEGRGAYNEQFF.

V is TRBV6-1 and J is TRBJ1-2; D is ambiguous. Germline V gives CDR1 MNHNS, CDR2 SASEGT. V lost 1 base and J 0 bases, leaving 9 bases between the germline ends. There are 15 residues in the CDR3. In nucleotides, the CDR3 is TGTGCCAGCAGTGAAGTCTGGAGCTCTAACTATGGCTACACCTTC. Its protein is CASSEVWSSNYGYTF.

The chain joins TRBV5-1 to TRBJ1-1; no definite D call. Germline assignment: CDR1 SGHRS and CDR2 YFSETQ. V dropped 0 bases and J dropped 7 bases, with 16 bases sitting between them. CDR3 length: 15 residues. CDR3 residues: CASSLDEGGVGEAFF. The DNA for the CDR3 is TGCGCCAGCAGCTTGGACGAGGGAGGAGTTGGTGAAGCTTTCTTT.

The rearrangement links TRBV23-1 to TRBJ1-2; D call uncertain. TRBV23-1 is treated as an ORF (open reading frame) with a function not yet certain. The germline V and J ends were trimmed by 0 bases and 0 bases, with 14 bases remaining between them. There are 17 residues in the CDR3. CDR3 protein: CASSQSMRKTTNYGYTF. The CDR3 DNA is TGCGCCAGCAGTCAATCGATGAGAAAAACCACTAACTATGGCTACACCTTC.

The chain is built from TRBV28 and TRBJ1-4, with 7 bases identical to TRBD1. CDR1 and CDR2 (germline): MDHEN, SYDVKM. Trimming removed 6 bases from V and 8 bases from J; junction bases left unmatched: 9. This CDR3 has 14 amino acids. In DNA form, the CDR3 reads TGTGCCAGCAGAGGGGGCCAGGTTCGAGAAAAACTGTTTTTT. Its translation is CASRGGQVREKLFF.

The chain uses TRBV11-2 and TRBJ2-5; 9 nucleotides agree with TRBD2. This CDR3 comprises 15 residues. V lost 7 bases and J lost 4; bases outside the gene matches: 10. From germline, CDR1 is SGHAT and CDR2 FQNNGV. CDR3: CASNPAGGQRETQYF. CDR3 in DNA: TGTGCCAGCAACCCAGCGGGAGGCCAAAGAGAGACCCAGTACTTC. The full variable domain, its missing parts supplied by reference TRBV11-2 and TRBJ2-5, is EAGVAQSPRYKIIEKRQSVAFWCNPISGHATLYWYQQILGQGPKLLIQFQNNGVVDDSQLPKDRFSAERLKGVDSTLKIQPAKLEDSAVYLCASNPAGGQRETQYFGPGTRLLVL.

The chain couples TRBV6-4 to TRBJ1-5; 7 nucleotides agree with TRBD1. J lost 0 bases, V lost 8 bases, and 10 bases had no gene match. Germline V gene lookup returns CDR1 MRHNA and CDR2 SNTAGT. This CDR3 has 16 residues. This CDR3 reads CASGTAKKYSNQPQHF. DNA of the CDR3: TGTGCCAGCGGGACAGCGAAGAAATATAGCAATCAGCCCCAGCATTTT.

The chain has TRBV5-1 and TRBJ1-2; 8 bases map to TRBD1. Germline V CDR1 and CDR2: SGHRS, YFSETQ. Unmatched junction bases numbered 2, after V lost 4 bases and J lost 6 bases. There are 12 residues in the CDR3. The CDR3 region has the DNA TGCGCCAGCAGCCCACAGGGGGATGGCTACACCTTC. Amino acid sequence: CASSPQGDGYTF.